This entry is about one TCR beta chain. These data are taken from a study of control samples from healthy donors and cancer patients. Profiling relied on immunoSEQ multiplex PCR, and the TCRdb table lists in-frame clones only, not all of them. This table has over 100,000 clones, roughly 88% appearing once. CDR3 length equals 16 residues. The V gene's germline CDR1 is MNHEY and CDR2 SMNVEV (reference sequence). Trimming removed 5 bases from V and 4 bases from J; junction bases left unmatched: 8. This receptor was identified in a man between 35 and 55 years old in good health. The sample comprised blood. The chain links TRBV27 to TRBJ2-1, with 10 bases identical to TRBD1. CDR3 amino acids: CASSTRRDRGYNEQFF. The DNA of the CDR3 is TGTGCCAGCAGTACCCGCCGGGACAGGGGATACAATGAGCAGTTCTTC.